This T cell receptor beta chain was sequenced during a study of beta chain features in type 1 diabetes. Study findings and constraints: PCR might favor shorter templates, but any such skew would affect patients and controls equally. Patients with type 1 diabetes showed fewer VDJ junction insertions and more deletions. For patients, the naive, central memory and Treg TCRB repertoires appeared more alike than for healthy donors. Moderate but significant shortening of TCRB CDR3s was recorded in all four CD4+ subsets from Type 1 diabetes patients.

The table lists this clone with a few counts. The antigen remains undetermined. At one boundary the junction diverges from the germline segment, which might be a read error. The CDR3 consists of 16 residues. From germline, CDR1 is SSHAT and CDR2 FNYEAQ (reference sequence). Investigators reverse transcribed all isolated RNA, so they sequenced expressed TCRB transcripts. Naive, central memory and regulatory T cell samples yielded roughly 3.5 million reads on average. Measured with immunoSEQ multiplex PCR; TCRdb has only the in-frame clones, and not every one. This table holds 630,000 or so clones, about an eighth found once.

The sample was naive CD4+ T cells from blood. This chain links TRBV7-7 with TRBJ2-3; 14 nucleotides agree with TRBD2. The TCR originated in a man in his late teens or twenties with type 1 diabetes. CDR3 nucleotides: TGTGCTAGCAGCTTCCGACTAGCGGGGGGGCAAGATACGCAGTATTTT. Its translation is CASSFRLAGGQDTQYF.